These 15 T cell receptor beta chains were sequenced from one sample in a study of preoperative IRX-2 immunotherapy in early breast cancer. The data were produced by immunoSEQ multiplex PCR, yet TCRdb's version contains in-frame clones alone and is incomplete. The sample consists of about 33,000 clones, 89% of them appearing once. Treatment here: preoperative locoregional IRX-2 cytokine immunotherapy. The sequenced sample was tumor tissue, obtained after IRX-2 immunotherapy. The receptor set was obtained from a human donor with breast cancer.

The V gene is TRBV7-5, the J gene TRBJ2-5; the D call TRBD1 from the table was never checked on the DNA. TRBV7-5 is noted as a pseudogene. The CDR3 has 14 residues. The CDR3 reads CASSLVSGEETQYF. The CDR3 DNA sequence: TGTGCCAGCAGCTTAGTATCAGGGGAGGAGACCCAGTACTTC.

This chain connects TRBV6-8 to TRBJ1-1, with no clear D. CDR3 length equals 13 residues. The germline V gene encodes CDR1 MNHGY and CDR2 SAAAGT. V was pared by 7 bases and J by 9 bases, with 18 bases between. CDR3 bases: TGTGCCAGCACCACCGGCGCGAGACGGCAAGCTTTCTTT. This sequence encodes CASTTGARRQAFF.

The CDR3 sequence: CASSYSGDSNQPQHF. The CDR3 DNA reads as TGTGCCAGCAGTTACTCAGGGGATAGCAATCAGCCCCAGCATTTT. This chain uses TRBV6-8 with TRBJ1-5, with D perhaps TRBD1 (5 bases). Germline-derived CDR1 and CDR2 are MNHGY and SAAAGT. The CDR3 loop spans 15 amino acids. The germline V and J ends were trimmed by 0 bases and 0 bases, with 6 bases remaining between them.

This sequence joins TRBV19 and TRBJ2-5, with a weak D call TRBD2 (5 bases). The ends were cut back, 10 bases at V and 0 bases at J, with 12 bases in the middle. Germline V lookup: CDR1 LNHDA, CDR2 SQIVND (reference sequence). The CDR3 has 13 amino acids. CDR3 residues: CATSQRDQETQYF. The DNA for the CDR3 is TGTGCCACTAGCCAAAGGGACCAAGAGACCCAGTACTTC.

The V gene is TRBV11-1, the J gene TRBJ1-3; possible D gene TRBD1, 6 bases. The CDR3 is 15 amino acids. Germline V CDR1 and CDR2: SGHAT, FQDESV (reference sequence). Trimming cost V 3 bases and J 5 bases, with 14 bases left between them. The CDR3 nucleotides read TGTGCCAGCAGCTTTGATCTGGGGGGCAGAAACACCATATATTTT. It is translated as CASSFDLGGRNTIYF.

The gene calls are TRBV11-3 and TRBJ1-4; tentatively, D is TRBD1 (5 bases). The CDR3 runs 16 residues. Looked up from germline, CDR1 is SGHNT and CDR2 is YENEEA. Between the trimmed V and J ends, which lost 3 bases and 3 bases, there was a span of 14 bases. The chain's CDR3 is CASSFEWGRANEKLFF. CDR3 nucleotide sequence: TGTGCCAGCAGCTTTGAGTGGGGCAGGGCTAATGAAAAACTGTTTTTT. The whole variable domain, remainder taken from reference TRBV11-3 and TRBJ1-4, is EAGVVQSPRYKIIEKKQPVAFWCNPISGHNTLYWYLQNLGQGPELLIRYENEEAVDDSQLPKDRFSAERLKGVDSTLKIQPAELGDSAVYLCASSFEWGRANEKLFFGSGTQLSVL.

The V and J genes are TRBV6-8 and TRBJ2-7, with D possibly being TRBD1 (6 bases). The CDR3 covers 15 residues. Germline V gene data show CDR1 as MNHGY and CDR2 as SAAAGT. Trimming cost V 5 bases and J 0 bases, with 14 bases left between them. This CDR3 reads CASSPRTDVSYEQYF. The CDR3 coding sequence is TGTGCCAGCAGTCCCCGGACAGACGTCTCCTACGAGCAGTACTTC.

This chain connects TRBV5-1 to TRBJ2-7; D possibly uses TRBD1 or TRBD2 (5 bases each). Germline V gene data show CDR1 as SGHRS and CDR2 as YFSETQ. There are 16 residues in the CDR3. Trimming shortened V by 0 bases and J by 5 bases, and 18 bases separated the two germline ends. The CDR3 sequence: CASSLDLAGLRDEQYF. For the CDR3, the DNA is TGCGCCAGCAGCTTGGATTTGGCGGGCCTCAGGGACGAGCAGTACTTC.

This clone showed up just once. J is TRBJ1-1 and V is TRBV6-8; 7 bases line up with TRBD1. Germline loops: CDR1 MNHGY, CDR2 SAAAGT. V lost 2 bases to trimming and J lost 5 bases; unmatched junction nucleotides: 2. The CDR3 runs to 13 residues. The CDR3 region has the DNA TGTGCCAGCAGTTACGACAGGGTAACTGAAGCTTTCTTT. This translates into CASSYDRVTEAFF.

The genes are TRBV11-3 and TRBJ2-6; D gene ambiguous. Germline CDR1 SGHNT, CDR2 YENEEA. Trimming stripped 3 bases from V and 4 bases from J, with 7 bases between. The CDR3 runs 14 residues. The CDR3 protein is CASSLWAGANVLTF. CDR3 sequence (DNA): TGTGCCAGCAGCTTGTGGGCCGGGGCCAACGTCCTGACTTTC.

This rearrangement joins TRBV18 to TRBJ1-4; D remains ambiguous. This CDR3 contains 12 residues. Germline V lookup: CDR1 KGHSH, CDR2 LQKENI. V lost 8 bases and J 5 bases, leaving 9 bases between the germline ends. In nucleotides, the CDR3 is TGTGCCAGCACGGACGGGAATGAAAAACTGTTTTTT. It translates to CASTDGNEKLFF.

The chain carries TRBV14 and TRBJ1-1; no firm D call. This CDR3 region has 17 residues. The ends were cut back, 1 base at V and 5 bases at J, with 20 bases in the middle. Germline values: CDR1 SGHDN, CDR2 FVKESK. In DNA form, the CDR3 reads TGTGCCAGCAGCCAAGGACATGGTGGGCGGGGAGGGACTGAAGCTTTCTTT. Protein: CASSQGHGGRGGTEAFF.

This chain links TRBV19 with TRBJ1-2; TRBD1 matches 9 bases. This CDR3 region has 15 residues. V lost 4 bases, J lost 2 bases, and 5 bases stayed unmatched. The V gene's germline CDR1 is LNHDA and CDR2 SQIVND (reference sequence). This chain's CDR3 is CASSRDRAVNYGYTF. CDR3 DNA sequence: TGTGCCAGTAGTAGGGACAGGGCGGTGAACTATGGCTACACCTTC.

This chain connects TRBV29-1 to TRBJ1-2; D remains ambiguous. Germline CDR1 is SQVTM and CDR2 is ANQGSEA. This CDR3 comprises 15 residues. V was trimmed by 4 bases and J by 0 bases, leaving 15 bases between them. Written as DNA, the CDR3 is TGCAGCGTTGCCAATACGGTCACAGCTAACTATGGCTACACCTTC. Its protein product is CSVANTVTANYGYTF.

CDR3 nucleotide sequence: TGTGCCAGCACCCCCCTAGGACAGGGGAACACTGAAGCTTTCTTT. Translated, it gives CASTPLGQGNTEAFF. This sequence joins TRBV6-8 and TRBJ1-1; 8 nucleotides match TRBD1. The V gene's germline CDR1 is MNHGY and CDR2 SAAAGT. Germline trimming cut 7 bases from V and 1 base from J; bases unmatched to any gene: 8. CDR3 length: 15 residues.